This T cell receptor beta chain appears in the sequencing data of a study of OX40 agonist ivuxolimab in advanced cancers. On the study more broadly: Clinicians treated patients with ivuxolimab, an agonistic anti-OX40 (CD134) antibody. Patients treated during dose escalation were battling hepatocellular carcinoma, melanoma, renal cell or head and neck cancer. Males comprised 75% to 90% of the group, whose mean age was approximately 60 years (range 23 to 79). Whole-study results and caveats: Nonresponders, in some cases, also had low normalized T-cell clonal expansion.

Sequencing used immunoSEQ multiplex PCR; TCRdb keeps in-frame clones, though not all of them. The sample shows tens of thousands of clones, roughly 80% of them seen only once. Concerning this clone itself: What it binds is not known.

The CDR3 consists of 18 residues. V lost 5 bases, J lost 0 bases, and 22 bases lay in between. In germline, CDR1 is MGHRA, CDR2 YSYEKL. Sequenced material: CD4+ or CD8+ T cells sorted from blood, taken in a trial of the OX40 agonist ivuxolimab. This chain connects TRBV4-1 to TRBJ1-1; TRBD1 is a possible D gene (6 bases). This sequence originates from an adult with an advanced solid tumor such as melanoma, head and neck, liver or kidney cancer. CDR3 DNA sequence: TGCGCCAGCAGCGCCCTGTCGGGACAAGGCTTTCTGAACACTGAAGCTTTCTTT. Its protein is CASSALSGQGFLNTEAFF.